This TCR beta chain was recorded in a study of blood T cell repertoires in COVID-19. The overall study: Samples came from the United States, Italy and Spain, spanning acute and convalescent COVID-19. Sources were T cells, B-cell-depleted T cells, or PBMCs; the material itself was cDNA or gDNA.

Methods used by the authors: The authors estimated nucleated cell counts from reference gene primer amplification. Clones were read by immunoSEQ multiplex PCR, and TCRdb kept only the in-frame ones, dropping some. The DNA gave D and trimming, while V, J and clone size come from that table. The table records 15,000 or so clones, 85% to 90% of them present only once. Germline V gives CDR1 LNHDA, CDR2 SQIVND (reference sequence). V gave up 6 bases and J gave up 4 bases; unmatched junction bases: 4. The CDR3 is made up of 14 amino acids. Material for sequencing was peripheral blood. The chain links TRBV19 to TRBJ2-1; 9 bases map to TRBD1. This receptor was taken from a woman over 75 with COVID-19, enrolled during active disease. The CDR3 loop is CASSRTGDYNEQFF. Here the CDR3 DNA reads TGTGCCAGTAGCAGGACAGGGGATTACAATGAGCAGTTCTTC. The full variable domain, with the rest looked up from reference TRBV19 and TRBJ2-1, is DGGITQSPKYLFRKEGQNVTLSCEQNLNHDAMYWYRQDPGQGLRLIYYSQIVNDFQKGDIAEGYSVSREKKESFPLTVTSAQKNPTAFYLCASSRTGDYNEQFFGPGTRLTVL.